This is a list of T cell receptor beta chains from one sample in a study of spatial heterogeneity in lung cancer. TCRdb independently ran MiXCR on the 5' RACE reads; one entry per CDR3 protein. Among fewer than 25,000 distinct CDR3 sequences, around 9.6% were seen once, and the ten largest hold 20% to 25%. The material sequenced was PBMCs, taken at follow-up. The receptors derive from a male donor with early-stage non-small cell lung cancer. CDR3s include the opening cysteine and the closing phenylalanine or tryptophan. D genes are given only for firm matches.

cdr3_aa: CASSFNHYGYTF; j_call: TRBJ1-2; d_call: -; v_call: TRBV11-2
cdr3_aa: CASSLSANSANYGYTF; j_call: TRBJ1-2; d_call: -; v_call: TRBV11-1
cdr3_aa: CASSWFRQGGTEQYF; j_call: TRBJ2-7; d_call: TRBD1; v_call: TRBV6-2/TRBV6-3
cdr3_aa: CASSLPGQGGTLHF; j_call: TRBJ1-6; d_call: TRBD1; v_call: TRBV7-9
cdr3_aa: CATSSGRTNFGYGYTF; j_call: TRBJ1-2; d_call: -; v_call: TRBV24-1
cdr3_aa: CASSQTGDYGYTF; j_call: TRBJ1-2; d_call: TRBD1; v_call: TRBV5-6
cdr3_aa: CASSNDGTDGYTF; j_call: TRBJ1-2; d_call: TRBD1; v_call: TRBV5-1
cdr3_aa: CASSFQGAGGYGYTF; j_call: TRBJ1-2; d_call: TRBD1; v_call: TRBV7-9
cdr3_aa: CASSSHGGLTDTQYF; j_call: TRBJ2-3; d_call: -; v_call: TRBV7-9
cdr3_aa: CASSQGFLRVSSTGELFF; j_call: TRBJ2-2; d_call: -; v_call: TRBV4-3
cdr3_aa: CASSLVGQNYGYTF; j_call: TRBJ1-2; d_call: -; v_call: TRBV7-8
cdr3_aa: CASSLGPISYNEQFF; j_call: TRBJ2-1; d_call: -; v_call: TRBV11-1
cdr3_aa: CASERAEKNTGELFF; j_call: TRBJ2-2; d_call: -; v_call: TRBV28
cdr3_aa: CASSLRTGRNEQFF; j_call: TRBJ2-1; d_call: TRBD1; v_call: TRBV27
cdr3_aa: CASSLTGTEAFF; j_call: TRBJ1-1; d_call: -; v_call: TRBV4-1
cdr3_aa: CASSLVVGGAKTQYF; j_call: TRBJ2-5; d_call: TRBD2; v_call: TRBV7-2
cdr3_aa: CASSFEGPDTQYF; j_call: TRBJ2-3; d_call: -; v_call: TRBV12-3/TRBV12-4
cdr3_aa: CASSQELAGSDTQYF; j_call: TRBJ2-3; d_call: TRBD2; v_call: TRBV4-2
cdr3_aa: CAISESGQQYGYTF; j_call: TRBJ1-2; d_call: -; v_call: TRBV10-3
cdr3_aa: CASSGLAGDEQFF; j_call: TRBJ2-1; d_call: TRBD2; v_call: TRBV18
cdr3_aa: CAISDLGQGTNEQFF; j_call: TRBJ2-1; d_call: TRBD1; v_call: TRBV10-3
cdr3_aa: CAISGGQATMNTEAFF; j_call: TRBJ1-1; d_call: TRBD1; v_call: TRBV10-3
cdr3_aa: CASSGRISYEQYF; j_call: TRBJ2-7; d_call: -; v_call: TRBV25-1
cdr3_aa: CSAPISGGQETQYF; j_call: TRBJ2-5; d_call: -; v_call: TRBV20-1
cdr3_aa: CASSQGTGQRLNTEAFF; j_call: TRBJ1-1; d_call: TRBD1; v_call: TRBV4-1
cdr3_aa: CASGLGLTGELFF; j_call: TRBJ2-2; d_call: -; v_call: TRBV12-5
cdr3_aa: CSARDVDRSYEQYF; j_call: TRBJ2-7; d_call: -; v_call: TRBV20-1
cdr3_aa: CASSLGGRSYGYTF; j_call: TRBJ1-2; d_call: -; v_call: TRBV12-3/TRBV12-4
cdr3_aa: CASRRTDAYGYTF; j_call: TRBJ1-2; d_call: -; v_call: TRBV2
cdr3_aa: CASSQRVLTNEQFF; j_call: TRBJ2-1; d_call: -; v_call: TRBV5-1
cdr3_aa: CASSFYLWTGGYTEAFF; j_call: TRBJ1-1; d_call: TRBD1; v_call: TRBV12-3/TRBV12-4
cdr3_aa: CSGGSLELDTQYF; j_call: TRBJ2-3; d_call: TRBD2; v_call: TRBV29-1
cdr3_aa: CASSFRGYGESLEAFF; j_call: TRBJ1-1; d_call: -; v_call: TRBV28
cdr3_aa: CAISDRLNEQFF; j_call: TRBJ2-1; d_call: -; v_call: TRBV6-1
cdr3_aa: CASIGTSSLGGNEQFF; j_call: TRBJ2-1; d_call: TRBD2; v_call: TRBV6-1